A selection of T cell receptor beta chains follows, all from one sample in a study of blood T cell repertoires in COVID-19. Profiled with immunoSEQ multiplex PCR; TCRdb holds only in-frame clones, not every one. The sample yields about 210,000 clones, 84% seen once. Material: peripheral blood. The receptors originated from a woman aged 45-65 years with active or convalescent COVID-19. Each CDR3 is given with its conserved first and last residue. A D gene is named only where the DNA matches it firmly. Size tells how often a clone was seen (once, few, many) or the class of an expanded clone, and some rows leave it out.

d_gene	abundance	v_gene	j_gene	CDR3nt	CDR3aa
NA	NA	TRBV5-1	TRBJ2-3	TGCGCCAGCAGCTTTACAAGTAGCACAGATACGCAGTATTTT	CASSFTSSTDTQYF
NA	NA	TRBV5-1	TRBJ1-5	TGCGCCAGCAGGCGGGGGGCGAGTGGTAATCAGCCCCAGCATTTT	CASRRGASGNQPQHF
NA	few	TRBV12-3/TRBV12-4	TRBJ1-1	TGTGCCAGCAGTCCTAGAGCGAACACTGAAGCTTTCTTT	CASSPRANTEAFF
TRBD2	once	TRBV30	TRBJ2-7	TGTGCCTGGAGTGTACAGAGGCGGGGGGCGGAGCAGTACTTC	CAWSVQRRGAEQYF
NA	NA	TRBV3-1/TRBV3-2	TRBJ2-1	TGTGCCAGCAGCCAAGCGGGGGGCGTTGAGCAGTTCTTC	CASSQAGGVEQFF
TRBD1	NA	TRBV5-1	TRBJ1-1	TGCGCCAGCAGCCGCGGACAGGAGAACACTGAAGCTTTCTTT	CASSRGQENTEAFF
NA	NA	TRBV6-1	TRBJ1-5	TGTGCCAGCAGTGAACTCAGACAGCTTAATCAGCCCCAGCATTTT	CASSELRQLNQPQHF
NA	NA	TRBV28	TRBJ2-1	TGTGCCAGCAGTGGGAGCGGACAGTCCTACAATGAGCAGTTCTTC	CASSGSGQSYNEQFF
NA	NA	TRBV18	TRBJ1-2	TGTGCCAGCTCAGGGGAGAACTATGGCTACACCTTC	CASSGENYGYTF
TRBD1	NA	TRBV29-1	TRBJ2-7	TGCAGCGTCGGGACAGGCACCTACGAGCAGTACTTC	CSVGTGTYEQYF
NA	NA	TRBV15	TRBJ1-3	TGTGCCACCAGCAGAGATATACGGAGCTCTGGAAACACCATATATTTT	CATSRDIRSSGNTIYF
TRBD2	NA	TRBV19	TRBJ2-5	TGTGCCAGTAGTATCGGCGGGAGGGCCGGGGAGACCCAGTACTTC	CASSIGGRAGETQYF
NA	few	TRBV9	TRBJ2-3	TGTGCCAGCAGCGTAGCAGGGGCGGCAGATACGCAGTATTTT	CASSVAGAADTQYF
NA	NA	TRBV6-1	TRBJ2-2	TGTGCCAGCAGTCAGGGGACTATATCAACCGGGGAGCTGTTTTTT	CASSQGTISTGELFF
NA	once	TRBV7-3	TRBJ2-6	TGTGCCAGCAGCCCACAGGGTGGCTCTGGGGCCAACGTCCTGACTTTC	CASSPQGGSGANVLTF
TRBD1	NA	TRBV2	TRBJ1-4	TGTGCCAGCAGGAGGACAGGGCGGGTGGGTGAAAAACTGTTTTTT	CASRRTGRVGEKLFF
NA	NA	TRBV5-1	TRBJ1-1	TGCGCCAGCAGCGCGTCGGACACTACTGAAGCTTTCTTT	CASSASDTTEAFF
NA	NA	TRBV3-1/TRBV3-2	TRBJ1-3	TGTGCCAGCAGGTACGGTGCCGGAAACACCATATATTTT	CASRYGAGNTIYF
TRBD1	NA	TRBV6-6	TRBJ1-4	TGTGCCAGCATCAGGGGGGAAGGCGGTGAAAAACTGTTTTTT	CASIRGEGGEKLFF
NA	NA	TRBV9	TRBJ1-5	TGTGCCAGCAGCCCATCCCCAGGGTTAAGTGTACCCCAGCATTTT	CASSPSPGLSVPQHF
TRBD2	once	TRBV29-1	TRBJ2-7	TGCAGCGTTGTACCTAGCGGGAGGGCCTACGAGCAGTACTTC	CSVVPSGRAYEQYF
NA	NA	TRBV9	TRBJ1-2	TGTGCCAGCAGCGCGAGTTCCACTGGCTACACCTTC	CASSASSTGYTF
TRBD1	once	TRBV19	TRBJ2-2	TGTGCCAGTAGTATAGGGTTGGGGACAGGGAACACCGGGGAGCTGTTTTTT	CASSIGLGTGNTGELFF
NA	NA	TRBV28	TRBJ1-5	TGTGCCAGCAGTCCTGGGCAGGGCCACTATCAGCCCCAGCATTTT	CASSPGQGHYQPQHF
NA	NA	TRBV6-4	TRBJ2-6	TGTGCCAGCAGTGGGCCGGGGGTATCTGGGGCCAACGTCCTGACTTTC	CASSGPGVSGANVLTF
TRBD2	NA	TRBV5-4	TRBJ2-1	TGTGCCAGCAGCTTCCGACTAGCACGGGGTGAGCAGTTCTTC	CASSFRLARGEQFF
TRBD1	few	TRBV19	TRBJ2-1	TGTGCCAGTAGTTGGGGACAGGTCAATGAGCAGTTCTTC	CASSWGQVNEQFF
NA	NA	TRBV5-4	TRBJ2-5	TGTGCCAGCAGTTTAACAGAACAGGGCCACGAGACCCAGTACTTC	CASSLTEQGHETQYF